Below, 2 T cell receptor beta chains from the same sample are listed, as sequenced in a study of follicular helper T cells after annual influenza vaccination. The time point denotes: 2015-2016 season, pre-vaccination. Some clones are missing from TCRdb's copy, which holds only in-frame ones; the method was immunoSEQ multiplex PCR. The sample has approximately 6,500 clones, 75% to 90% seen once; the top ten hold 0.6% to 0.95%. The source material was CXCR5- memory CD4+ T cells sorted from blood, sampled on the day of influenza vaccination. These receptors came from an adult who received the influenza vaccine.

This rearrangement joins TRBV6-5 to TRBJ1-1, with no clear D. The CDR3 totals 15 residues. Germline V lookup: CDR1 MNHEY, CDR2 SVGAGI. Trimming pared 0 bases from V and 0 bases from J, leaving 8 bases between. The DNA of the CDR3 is TGTGCCAGCAGTTACTCTGGGCTGATGAACACTGAAGCTTTCTTT. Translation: CASSYSGLMNTEAFF.

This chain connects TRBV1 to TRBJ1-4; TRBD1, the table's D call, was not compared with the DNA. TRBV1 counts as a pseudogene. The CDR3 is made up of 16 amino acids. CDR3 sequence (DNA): TGCACCAGCAGCCCCCCAGGGGGAACAACTAATGAAAAACTGTTTTTT. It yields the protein CTSSPPGGTTNEKLFF.